One sample yielded the 18 T cell receptor beta chains listed below, sequenced in a study of cytomegalovirus exposure and HLA in healthy donors. The PCR used 60 Vbeta and 13 Jbeta primers. Clones were sequenced by immunoSEQ multiplex PCR, and TCRdb holds only the in-frame ones, with some missing. This sample has about 240,000 clones, with roughly four fifths found just once. The source material was PBMCs. The receptors here all came from a woman aged 60 to 75 in good health and CMV-seropositive.

In its sample, this clone was seen once. The rearrangement uses TRBV5-1 and TRBJ2-7, with TRBD2 matching 8 bases. CDR3 length: 13 amino acids. Germline CDR1 reads SGHRS; CDR2 reads YFSETQ. The junction had 5 bases not matched to a gene; V was cut back by 7 bases and J by 2 bases. CDR3 nucleotides: TGCGCCAGCTCGGTAGCGGGACCCTACGAGCAGTACTTC. Its protein is CASSVAGPYEQYF.

J is TRBJ1-1 and V is TRBV6-5; 7 bases align to TRBD1. The trim removed 5 bases at V and 1 base at J, leaving 4 bases unmatched. There are 14 residues in the CDR3. Germline V gene data show CDR1 as MNHEY and CDR2 as SVGAGI. The CDR3 nucleotides read TGTGCCAGCAGTGGGACAGTTTCGAACACTGAAGCTTTCTTT. It yields the protein CASSGTVSNTEAFF.

The V gene is TRBV7-7, the J gene TRBJ1-2, with D unresolved. Per germline, CDR1 SSHAT and CDR2 FNYEAQ (reference sequence). This CDR3 is built from 14 residues. V dropped 5 bases and J dropped 9 bases, with 19 bases sitting between them. CDR3 nucleotides: TGTGCCAGCAGCCCCCACAGTCAGGTTTTTAGCTACACCTTC. Translating gives CASSPHSQVFSYTF.

In this sample, this clone turned up once. The gene calls are TRBV9 and TRBJ1-5; possibly TRBD1 for D (6 bases). Trimming removed 2 bases at V and 6 bases at J, with 18 bases between. The CDR3 runs to 16 residues. The germline V gene encodes CDR1 SGDLS and CDR2 YYNGEE. CDR3 in amino acids: CASSVDGGLLGQPQHF. In DNA, the CDR3 is TGTGCCAGCAGCGTGGACGGGGGGCTGTTGGGTCAGCCCCAGCATTTT. Using reference TRBV9 and TRBJ1-5 for the parts outside the CDR3, the full variable domain is DSGVTQTPKHLITATGQRVTLRCSPRSGDLSVYWYQQSLDQGLQFLIQYYNGEERAKGNILERFSAQQFPDLHSELNLSSLELGDSALYFCASSVDGGLLGQPQHFGDGTRLSIL.

The chain uses TRBV20-1 and TRBJ1-4; D gene uncertain. V was cut by 4 bases and J by 5 bases, with 5 bases left in between. The CDR3 runs to 11 residues. CDR1 DFQATT and CDR2 SNEGSKA come from the germline V gene (reference sequence). This CDR3 reads CSAKRNEKLFF. The CDR3 DNA reads TGCAGTGCTAAGAGGAATGAAAAACTGTTTTTT.

This rearrangement joins TRBV19 to TRBJ2-7, with 9 bases that match TRBD1. This CDR3 is 13 amino acids long. Trimming removed 5 bases from V and 4 bases from J; junction bases left unmatched: 3. Germline-derived CDR1 and CDR2 are LNHDA and SQIVND (reference sequence). CDR3 nucleotide sequence: TGTGCCAGTAGTGGGACAGGGCTGTACGAGCAGTACTTC. Protein sequence: CASSGTGLYEQYF.

CDR3 region: CASSSGGQGYTF. The CDR3 nucleotides are TGTGCCAGCAGTTCAGGGGGCCAAGGCTACACCTTC. This chain links TRBV27 with TRBJ1-2; TRBD1 matches at 8 bases. From germline, CDR1 is MNHEY and CDR2 SMNVEV (reference sequence). Trimming took 4 bases from V and 8 from J; bases not matched to a gene: 3. CDR3 length: 12 amino acids.

Only one count was recorded for this clone. The chain links TRBV7-9 to TRBJ1-1; D gene uncertain. The CDR3 sequence is 14 residues long. V lost 1 base to trimming and J lost 1 base, with 7 bases between them. The V gene's germline CDR1 is SEHNR and CDR2 FQNEAQ (reference sequence). The CDR3 DNA is TGTGCCAGCAGCTTAGACAGATGGAACACTGAAGCTTTCTTT. Encoded protein: CASSLDRWNTEAFF.

The sample holds one count of this clone. This chain joins TRBV12-5 and TRBJ1-2; D remains unclear. CDR3 length: 16 residues. Germline assignment: CDR1 LGHNT and CDR2 FRNRAP. Trimming removed 2 bases at V and 5 bases at J, with 18 bases between. CDR3 bases: TGTGCTAGTGGTTTGCCTACTACGGGGTTGAAATATGGCTACACCTTC. It specifies CASGLPTTGLKYGYTF.

This chain joins TRBV6-1 and TRBJ1-5; 8 nucleotides agree with TRBD1. The CDR3 contains 15 residues. The V gene end was trimmed by 6 bases and the J gene end by 3 bases; junction bases not matched to a gene: 7. Germline CDR1 and CDR2: MNHNS and SASEGT. CDR3 sequence (DNA): TGTGCCAGCAGCGCCGCCAGGGGGCTCAATCAGCCCCAGCATTTT. Its translation: CASSAARGLNQPQHF.

The chain has TRBV7-9 and TRBJ2-2, with D perhaps TRBD2 (7 bases). V was clipped by 5 bases and J by 2 bases, with 15 bases between them. The germline gives CDR1 SEHNR, CDR2 FQNEAQ (reference sequence). CDR3 length equals 16 residues. The DNA for the CDR3 is TGTGCCAGCAGCCCAAGGGGGGGGCCTAACACCGGGGAGCTGTTTTTT. Protein: CASSPRGGPNTGELFF.

Note on this clone: At one of its ends the junction is not consistent with the germline gene, which may arise from a read error. V gene TRBV5-4 combines with J gene TRBJ2-7, with 10 bases lining up with TRBD2. The CDR3 extends over 15 amino acids. CDR1 and CDR2 (germline): SGHNT, YYREEE (reference sequence). CDR3 coding DNA: TGTGCCAGCAGCTCTCCTCTAGCGGGAGTCGGCGAGCAGCACTTC. It codes for CASSSPLAGVGEQHF.

This sequence joins TRBV5-1 and TRBJ2-2; no clear D. V was trimmed by 2 bases and J by 1 base, leaving 3 bases between them. Germline CDR1 reads SGHRS; CDR2 reads YFSETQ. The CDR3 has 13 residues. This CDR3 is CASSLLNTGELFF. The CDR3, as DNA: TGCGCCAGCAGCTTACTGAACACCGGGGAGCTGTTTTTT.

The gene calls are TRBV9 and TRBJ1-3; D is undetermined. Deletions cut 9 bases from V and 2 bases from J, with 15 bases between. This CDR3 is 14 amino acids long. Germline CDR1 reads SGDLS; CDR2 reads YYNGEE. The CDR3 DNA is TGTGCCACCCGCCCCGGGTCGCCTGGAAACACCATATATTTT. Amino acid sequence: CATRPGSPGNTIYF.

The rearrangement links TRBV19 to TRBJ1-2; D may be TRBD1 (6 bases). The CDR3 consists of 15 residues. Trimming removed 3 bases from V and 7 bases from J, with 18 bases in between. Germline V lookup: CDR1 LNHDA, CDR2 SQIVND (reference sequence). This CDR3 is CASSMTGFASSGYTF. In DNA, the CDR3 is TGTGCCAGTAGTATGACAGGATTCGCCTCCTCTGGCTACACCTTC. Full variable domain (outside the CDR3, taken from reference TRBV19 and TRBJ1-2): DGGITQSPKYLFRKEGQNVTLSCEQNLNHDAMYWYRQDPGQGLRLIYYSQIVNDFQKGDIAEGYSVSREKKESFPLTVTSAQKNPTAFYLCASSMTGFASSGYTFGSGTRLTVV.

The rearrangement links TRBV28 to TRBJ2-7; 9 bases are a match to TRBD1. This CDR3 is built from 16 residues. Unmatched junction bases numbered 15, after V lost 7 bases and J lost 5 bases. CDR1 is MDHEN, CDR2 SYDVKM, per germline. Here the CDR3 DNA reads TGTGCCAGCACCAAGGGAGGGGGACAGGGAGGGAACGAGCAGTACTTC. It is translated as CASTKGGGQGGNEQYF. Supplemented by reference TRBV28 and TRBJ2-7, the full variable domain reads DVKVTQSSRYLVKRTGEKVFLECVQDMDHENMFWYRQDPGLGLRLIYFSYDVKMKEKGDIPEGYSVSREKKERFSLILESASTNQTSMYLCASTKGGGQGGNEQYFGPGTRLTVT.

The rearrangement uses TRBV19 and TRBJ1-2, with 8 bases aligning to TRBD1. Losses at the gene ends were 7 bases for V and 0 bases for J; bases not matched to a gene: 10. Looked up from germline, CDR1 is LNHDA and CDR2 is SQIVND (reference sequence). The CDR3 has 16 amino acids. The chain's CDR3 is CASTPHRGGANYGYTF. Written as DNA, the CDR3 is TGTGCCAGTACCCCACACAGGGGGGGGGCTAACTATGGCTACACCTTC. Drawing the rest from reference TRBV19 and TRBJ1-2, the complete variable domain is DGGITQSPKYLFRKEGQNVTLSCEQNLNHDAMYWYRQDPGQGLRLIYYSQIVNDFQKGDIAEGYSVSREKKESFPLTVTSAQKNPTAFYLCASTPHRGGANYGYTFGSGTRLTVV.

The chain links TRBV27 to TRBJ2-7; possibly TRBD1 for D (8 bases). V lost 2 bases to trimming and J lost 3 bases, with 14 bases between them. CDR3 size: 15 residues. The germline V gene encodes CDR1 MNHEY and CDR2 SMNVEV (reference sequence). The DNA for the CDR3 is TGTGCCAGCAGTTTAGCGACAGGGGAGGGCTACGAGCAGTACTTC. Translating gives CASSLATGEGYEQYF.